This TCR beta chain was identified during a study of control samples from healthy donors and cancer patients (dated by TCRdb to 2020 to 2022). Library generation was performed with the immunoSEQ multiplex PCR assay. Drawn from immuneACCESS, this table holds only the in-frame rearrangements with V and J called that TCRdb kept. Clones are partly lost; checked studies trace under half to an unresolved V gene and leave the rest unexplained. In all, the sample holds 170,000 or so clones, and 90% to 95% of those were seen once. 1.1% to 1.5% of the sample is in the top ten clones. V is shortened by 3 bases, J by 7 bases, and the region joining them spans 12 bases. Based on the germline V gene, the CDR1 and CDR2 sequences are KGHDR and SFDVKD. From cysteine to phenylalanine, the CDR3 is 14 amino acids long. CDR3 DNA only is kept here, 42 bases in frame from base 1. With regard to this clone: The antigen this receptor binds is unknown. No base-level quality is on record; no much larger clone is a single base apart.

The chain uses TRBV24-1 and TRBJ2-1; there is no confident call for the D gene. The TCR comes from a young woman in good health. Material for sequencing was blood. CDR3 reads: CATSDTPGRNEQFF. At the DNA level, the sequence is TGTGCCACCAGTGATACCCCCGGGCGGAATGAGCAGTTCTTC.